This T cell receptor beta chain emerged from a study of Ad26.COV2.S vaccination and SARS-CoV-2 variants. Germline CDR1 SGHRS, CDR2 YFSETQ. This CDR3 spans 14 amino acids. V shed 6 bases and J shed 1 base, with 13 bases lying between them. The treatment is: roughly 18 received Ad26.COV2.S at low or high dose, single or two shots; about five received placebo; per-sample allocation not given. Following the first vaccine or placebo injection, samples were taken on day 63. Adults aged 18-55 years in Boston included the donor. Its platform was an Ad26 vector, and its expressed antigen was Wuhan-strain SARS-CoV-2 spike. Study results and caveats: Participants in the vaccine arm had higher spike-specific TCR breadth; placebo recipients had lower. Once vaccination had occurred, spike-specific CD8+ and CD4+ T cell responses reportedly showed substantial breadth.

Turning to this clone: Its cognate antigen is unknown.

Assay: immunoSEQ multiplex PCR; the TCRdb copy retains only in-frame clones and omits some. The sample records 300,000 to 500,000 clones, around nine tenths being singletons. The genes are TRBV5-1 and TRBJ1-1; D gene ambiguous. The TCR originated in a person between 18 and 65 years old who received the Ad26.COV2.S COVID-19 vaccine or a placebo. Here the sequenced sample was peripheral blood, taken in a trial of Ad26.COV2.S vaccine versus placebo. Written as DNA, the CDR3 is TGCGCCAGCACCATAGGGTCGGGGAACACTGAAGCTTTCTTT. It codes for CASTIGSGNTEAFF.